What follows describes a single T cell receptor beta chain. Which antigen it targets is not known. Base qualities are not recorded, but no much larger clone differs from it by a single base. This sample is drawn from a study of T cells in placental villitis. About the full investigation: The study tested an allograft-versus-infection hypothesis by comparing placental TCR-beta repertoires in villitis of unknown etiology, unaffected controls matched for gestational age, and infectious villitis.

Five infectious villitis placentae, four with confirmed cytomegalovirus and one with Toxoplasma gondii, were included and were not matched to other groups. In the infectious villitis group, the mothers were found to be younger and to have smaller fetuses, and preterm delivery or intrauterine demise was recorded in a couple of cases. Placentae were collected after delivery and underwent gross and histological evaluation before archival tissue selection. Five 10-micron scrolls were cut from each FFPE block, and DNA was isolated using the AllPrep DNA/RNA FFPE Tissue kit. NanoDrop was used to check DNA concentration and purity, while a Bioanalyzer was used to assess RNA quality. Using the immunoSEQ v4 bias-controlled multiplex PCR assay, run blinded to group allocation, TCR-beta CDR3 regions were amplified from genomic DNA. To estimate the quantities of nucleated cells and T cells in each sample, reference gene primers were included together with the TCR-beta primers. Sequencing of the libraries was performed on an Illumina MiSeq with a 100-cycle paired-end protocol. Under the source paper's analysis protocol: Diversity and richness were calculated in immunoSEQ Analyzer software; richness by iChao1, clonality based on Pielou evenness and Shannon diversity (0-1, higher means less diverse). CDR3 amino acid sequences with V/J genes were queried against VDJdb for CMV, EBV and influenza A specificities using confidence 3 and substitution 2. The Morisita-Horn index was used to assess how much TCR-beta amino acid clonotypes overlapped between the villitis of unknown etiology, infectious villitis and control repertoires. In its TCRdb copy, this immuneACCESS table keeps in-frame sequences only and misses some clones. Where compared with another copy, unresolved V genes explain less than half of these, and the others have no known cause. V, J and clone size derive from that table, while D and trimming were established from the DNA sequence. The sample table shows under 4,000 clones, and about three quarters are seen once. Approximately 17% of the sample comes from the top ten.

General study outcomes and caveats: Sequencing bulk tissue made it impossible to distinguish helper, regulatory or cytotoxic T cells or to tell maternal from fetal T cells, and the approach excluded gamma-delta receptors. Small amounts of decidua were contained in the paraffin blocks, so some of the captured T cells, especially in controls, may have been decidual rather than villous infiltrates. CMV-specific clone frequencies were lower in villitis of unknown etiology than in infectious CMV cases (approximately 0.00095 vs 0.0099), and villitis of unknown etiology did not differ from controls on this measure.

Including the terminal cysteine and phenylalanine, the CDR3 comprises 14 residues. Just the 42-base CDR3 DNA is kept, in frame starting at base 1. CDR1 and CDR2, per the germline V gene, are SGDLS and YYNGEE. Trimmed from V: 4 bases; trimmed from J: 5 bases; junction bases lacking a gene match: 8. Here the chain combines TRBV9 and TRBJ2-5; TRBD2 aligns with 7 central bases. The sample consisted of placental tissue containing maternal and fetal cells. The clonotype comes from a human patient with infectious villitis; the placental T cells may come from both mother and fetus. The encoded CDR3 is CASSPQTSSETQYF. The DNA sequence follows: TGTGCCAGCAGCCCCCAGACTAGCTCGGAGACCCAGTACTTC. The CDR3, completed at both ends by the reference TRBV9 and TRBJ2-5 genes, gives the full variable domain DSGVTQTPKHLITATGQRVTLRCSPRSGDLSVYWYQQSLDQGLQFLIQYYNGEERAKGNILERFSAQQFPDLHSELNLSSLELGDSALYFCASSPQTSSETQYFGPGTRLLVL.